These T cell receptor beta chains were read from a single sample in a study of CD8+CD57+ T cells in acquired aplastic anemia. TCRdb fed the reads into MiXCR, producing one record per CDR3 protein. The data show around 200,000 distinct CDR3 sequences, 48% seen once. The specimen was sorted CD4+, CD8+, or CD8+CD57+ T cells (not recorded which) from PBMCs. These receptors originate from a human donor with aplastic anemia. Both conserved end residues are part of each CDR3. The D gene is left open where the match is weak. Rows give clone size only sometimes, using once, few, many, or a class for an expanded clone.

V gene	clone size	D gene	J gene	CDR3 protein	CDR3 DNA
TRBV20-1	.	.	TRBJ2-7	CSASGGQGFHEQYF	TGCAGTGCCAGCGGGGGACAGGGTTTCCACGAGCAGTACTTC
TRBV5-1	.	TRBD1	TRBJ2-1	CASSLDGTGSYNEQFF	TGCGCCAGCAGCTTGGATGGGACAGGATCCTACAATGAGCAGTTCTTC
TRBV19	.	TRBD1	TRBJ1-5	CASSTGQANQPQHF	TGTGCCAGTAGTACCGGACAGGCAAATCAGCCCCAGCATTTT
TRBV15	once	TRBD2	TRBJ2-3	CATSLTGTSGRTDTQYF	TGTGCCACCAGCCTAACGGGGACTAGCGGGAGAACAGATACGCAGTATTTT
TRBV2	.	.	TRBJ1-2	CASGREGSYGYTF	TGTGCCAGTGGGCGGGAGGGGAGCTATGGCTACACCTTC
TRBV5-4	few	.	TRBJ2-7	CASSHGGGSDEQYF	TGTGCCAGCAGCCACGGAGGGGGCTCAGACGAGCAGTACTTC
TRBV5-1	.	TRBD2	TRBJ2-7	CASSLAAGLAAHNEQYF	TGCGCCAGCAGCTTGGCTGCTGGACTAGCGGCCCACAATGAGCAGTACTTC
TRBV10-1	few	TRBD1	TRBJ1-4	CASSDTQGTEKLFF	TGCGCCAGCAGCGACACACAGGGGACTGAAAAACTGTTTTTT
TRBV7-9	many	.	TRBJ2-7	CASSRGGSYEQYF	TGTGCCAGCAGCAGAGGGGGGTCCTACGAGCAGTACTTC
TRBV7-6	.	.	TRBJ2-7	CASSSEPGVYNEQYF	TGTGCCAGCAGCTCCGAACCAGGGGTTTACAACGAGCAGTACTTC
TRBV24-1	once	.	TRBJ2-1	CATSDSTGTSEQFF	TGTGCCACCAGTGATTCTACAGGGACGAGTGAGCAGTTCTTC
TRBV19	many	TRBD1	TRBJ2-7	CASSTKGTGSYEQYF	TGTGCCAGTAGCACCAAGGGGACAGGATCCTACGAGCAGTACTTC
TRBV5-1	many	TRBD2	TRBJ2-5	CASSSLSGSGETQYF	TGCGCCAGCAGCTCCCTGAGCGGGAGTGGGGAGACCCAGTACTTC
TRBV20-1	.	TRBD1	TRBJ2-6	CSARSGDRVVSGANVLTF	TGCAGTGCTAGATCGGGGGACAGGGTGGTTTCTGGGGCCAACGTCCTGACTTTC
TRBV24-1	.	.	TRBJ2-3	CATSDSPATDTQYF	TGTGCCACCAGTGATTCCCCCGCAACAGATACGCAGTATTTT
TRBV20-1	.	.	TRBJ2-7	CSARARTVDPYEQYF	TGCAGTGCTAGAGCCAGGACAGTGGATCCCTACGAGCAGTACTTC
TRBV2	.	.	TRBJ1-1	CASSVTSTEAFF	TGTGCCAGCAGTGTAACCAGCACCGAAGCTTTCTTT
TRBV5-1	few	.	TRBJ2-7	CASSLEVGRVYEQYF	TGCGCCAGCAGCTTGGAGGTGGGGCGCGTCTACGAGCAGTACTTC
TRBV20-1	.	.	TRBJ2-2	CSASARTGELFF	TGCAGTGCTAGCGCCCGAACCGGGGAGCTGTTTTTT
TRBV11-1	many	.	TRBJ1-6	CASRNRDEGSPLHF	TGTGCCAGCAGGAACCGGGACGAGGGTTCACCCCTCCACTTT